Detailed here is one TCR beta chain. The entry originates in a study of cytotoxic CD8 clonotypes in ibrutinib-treated CLL. On the study more broadly: Treatment had run for a median 12 months, range 6 to 36, when response samples were taken. On average, each sample had roughly 260,000 productive templates and approximately 89,000 productive rearrangements.

The CDR3 spans 13 residues. Per germline, CDR1 SQVTM and CDR2 ANQGSEA. The trim removed 6 bases at V and 0 bases at J, leaving 4 bases unmatched. Libraries were prepared by immunoSEQ multiplex PCR; TCRdb keeps only in-frame clonotypes and omits some of them. The table has about 330,000 clones, 67% seen once. The chain carries TRBV29-1 and TRBJ2-7; 8 bases match TRBD1. The source of this sequence is a human donor with chronic lymphocytic leukemia. The specimen comprised PBMCs, sampled after 36 months of ibrutinib treatment. CDR3 in DNA: TGCAGCGTGAGACAGGGGCTCTCCTACGAGCAGTACTTC. Protein: CSVRQGLSYEQYF.